This section outlines one TCR beta chain sequence together with its context. Trimming removed 1 base from V and 1 base from J, with 7 bases in between. The CDR3 loop spans 13 amino acids. CDR1 is DFQATT, CDR2 SNEGSKA, per germline (reference sequence). These data belong to a study of CD8 T cells in Susac syndrome. Reverse transcription of about 0.45 to 1 ug RNA was performed with random hexamers. TCRdb reprocessed the immunoSEQ multiplex PCR reads with MiXCR, giving one entry per CDR3 protein. The sample lists around 110,000 distinct CDR3 sequences, 90% to 95% occurring once. The gene calls are TRBV20-1 and TRBJ1-1; D is undetermined. The TCR originated in a human donor with Susac syndrome. Sequenced input: CD8+ T cells from PBMCs. CDR3 nucleotide sequence: TGCAGTGCTAGAGTAGGAAGGAACACTGAAGCTTTCTTT. Its protein product is CSARVGRNTEAFF.